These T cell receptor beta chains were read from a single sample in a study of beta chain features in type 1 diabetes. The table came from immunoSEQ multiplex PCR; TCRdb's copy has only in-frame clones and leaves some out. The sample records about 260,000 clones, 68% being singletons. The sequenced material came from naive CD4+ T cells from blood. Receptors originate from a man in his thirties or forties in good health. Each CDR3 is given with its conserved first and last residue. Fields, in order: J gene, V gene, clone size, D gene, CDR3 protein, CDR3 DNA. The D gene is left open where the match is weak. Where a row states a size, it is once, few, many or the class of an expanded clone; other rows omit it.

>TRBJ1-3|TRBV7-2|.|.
CASSAPGASGNTIYF
TGTGCCAGCAGCGCTCCGGGGGCGAGTGGAAACACCATATATTTT
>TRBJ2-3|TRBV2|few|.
CASRVLAYGTDTQYF
TGTGCCAGCAGAGTACTAGCCTACGGGACAGATACGCAGTATTTT
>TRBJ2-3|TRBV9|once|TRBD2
CASSASGGQADTQYF
TGTGCCAGCAGCGCTAGCGGGGGACAGGCGGATACGCAGTATTTT
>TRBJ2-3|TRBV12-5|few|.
CASEAERDTQYF
TGTGCTAGCGAAGCAGAACGAGATACGCAGTATTTT
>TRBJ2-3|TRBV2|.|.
CASRETELRMDTQYF
TGTGCCAGCAGGGAGACTGAGCTCAGAATGGATACGCAGTATTTT
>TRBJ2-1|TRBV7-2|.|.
CASSNQGNEQFF
TGTGCCAGCAGCAATCAGGGCAATGAGCAGTTCTTC
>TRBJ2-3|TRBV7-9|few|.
CASSLALGPRDTQYF
TGTGCCAGCAGCTTAGCTCTGGGACCGAGAGATACGCAGTATTTT
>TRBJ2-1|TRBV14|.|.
CASSQALVYNEQFF
TGTGCCAGCAGCCAAGCGCTCGTTTACAATGAGCAGTTCTTC
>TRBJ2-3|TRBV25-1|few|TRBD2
CASSLAGDTDTQYF
TGTGCCAGCAGCCTAGCGGGGGACACAGATACGCAGTATTTT
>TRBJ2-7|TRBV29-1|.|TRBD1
CSVGQDYEQYF
TGCAGCGTCGGACAGGACTACGAGCAGTACTTC
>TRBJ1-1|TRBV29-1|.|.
CSVAGGRGGAFF
TGCAGCGTTGCCGGCGGCAGGGGCGGTGCTTTCTTT
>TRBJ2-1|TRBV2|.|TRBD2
CASRAGTSGNEQFF
TGTGCCAGCAGGGCCGGGACTAGCGGCAATGAGCAGTTCTTC
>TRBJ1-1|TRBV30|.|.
CAWSRDPSGAFF
TGTGCCTGGAGTAGGGACCCGTCAGGAGCTTTCTTT
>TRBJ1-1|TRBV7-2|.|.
CASRDMDSEAFF
TGTGCCAGCAGGGATATGGACAGTGAAGCTTTCTTT
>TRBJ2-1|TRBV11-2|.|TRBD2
CASSTSSGNYNEQFF
TGTGCCAGCAGCACCTCCAGCGGGAATTACAATGAGCAGTTCTTC
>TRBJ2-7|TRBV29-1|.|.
CSVEKGPHEQYF
TGCAGCGTTGAAAAGGGCCCTCACGAGCAGTACTTC
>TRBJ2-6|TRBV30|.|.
CAWSVPRPRSGANVLTF
TGTGCCTGGAGTGTACCCCGACCCCGCTCTGGGGCCAACGTCCTGACTTTC
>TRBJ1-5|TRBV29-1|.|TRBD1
CSAGDSPNQPQHF
TGCAGCGCCGGGGACAGTCCGAATCAGCCCCAGCATTTT
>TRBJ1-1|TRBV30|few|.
CGSSRDTANTEAFF
TGTGGTTCTAGTAGGGACACGGCAAACACTGAAGCTTTCTTT
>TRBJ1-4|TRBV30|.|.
CAWSRGEKLFF
TGTGCCTGGAGTAGGGGCGAAAAACTGTTTTTT
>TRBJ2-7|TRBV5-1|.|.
CASSWRWYEQYF
TGCGCCAGCAGCTGGAGGTGGTACGAGCAGTACTTC
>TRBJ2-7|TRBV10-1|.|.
CASSAGSYEQYF
TGCGCCAGCAGTGCGGGCAGCTACGAGCAGTACTTC
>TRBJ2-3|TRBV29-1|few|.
CSVPWTSADTQYF
TGCAGCGTCCCCTGGACTTCGGCAGATACGCAGTATTTT
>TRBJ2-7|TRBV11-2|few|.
CASSSLGYIEQYF
TGTGCCAGCAGCTCCCTAGGGTATATCGAGCAGTACTTC
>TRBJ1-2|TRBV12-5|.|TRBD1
CASGFSGTVENYGYTF
TGTGCTAGTGGTTTCTCCGGGACAGTGGAAAACTATGGCTACACCTTC
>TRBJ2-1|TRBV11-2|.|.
CASSLSLGVNEQFF
TGTGCCAGCAGCTTAAGTCTAGGTGTCAATGAGCAGTTCTTC
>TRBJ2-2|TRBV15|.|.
CATSRQSSPYTGELFF
TGTGCCACCAGCAGACAGAGTTCCCCCTACACCGGGGAGCTGTTTTTT
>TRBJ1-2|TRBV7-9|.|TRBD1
CASSLAHRDRYGYTF
TGTGCCAGCAGCTTAGCCCACCGGGACAGATATGGCTACACCTTC
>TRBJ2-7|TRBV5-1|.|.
CASSGTAGYEQYF
TGCGCCAGCAGCGGGACAGCGGGATACGAGCAGTACTTC
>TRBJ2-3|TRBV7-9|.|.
CASSLKQGVGTDTQYF
TGTGCCAGCAGCTTAAAGCAGGGAGTGGGCACAGATACGCAGTATTTT
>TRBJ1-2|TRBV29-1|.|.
CSVVKGDGYTF
TGCAGCGTTGTTAAGGGAGATGGCTACACCTTC
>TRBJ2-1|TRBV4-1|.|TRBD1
CASSRTPRDRGDEQFF
TGCGCCAGCAGCCGAACACCCCGGGACAGGGGCGATGAGCAGTTCTTC
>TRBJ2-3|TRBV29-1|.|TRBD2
CSVDGAGGVADTQYF
TGCAGCGTTGACGGGGCGGGAGGAGTGGCAGATACGCAGTATTTT
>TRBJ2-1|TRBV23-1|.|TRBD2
CASSQIVAGECSSYNEQFF
TGCGCCAGCAGTCAAATAGTAGCGGGAGAATGTAGCTCCTACAATGAGCAGTTCTTC
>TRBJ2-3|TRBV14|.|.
CASSQVPDTQYF
TGTGCCAGCAGCCAAGTGCCAGATACGCAGTATTTT
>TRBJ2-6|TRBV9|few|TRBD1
CASSTTGTGANVLTF
TGTGCCAGCAGCACGACAGGGACTGGGGCCAACGTCCTGACTTTC
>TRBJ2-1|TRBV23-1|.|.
CASSGYSSCSYNEQFF
TGCGCCAGCAGTGGATATTCCTCTTGCTCCTACAATGAGCAGTTCTTC
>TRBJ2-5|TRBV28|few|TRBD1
CASSTDRQETQYF
TGTGCCAGCAGTACGGACAGGCAAGAGACCCAGTACTTC
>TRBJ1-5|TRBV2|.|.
CASSLAPGNQPQHF
TGTGCCAGCAGTCTGGCACCTGGGAATCAGCCCCAGCATTTT
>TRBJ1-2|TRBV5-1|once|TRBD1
CASSSGQPTNYGYTF
TGCGCCAGCAGCTCGGGACAGCCAACAAACTATGGCTACACCTTC
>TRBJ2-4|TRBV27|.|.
CASSPRGDIQYF
TGTGCCAGCAGTCCCCGCGGGGACATTCAGTACTTC
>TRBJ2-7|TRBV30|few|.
CAWSAQGGNEQYF
TGTGCCTGGAGTGCACAGGGGGGGAACGAGCAGTACTTC
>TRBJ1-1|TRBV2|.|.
CASSYDRLNTEAFF
TGTGCCAGCAGCTATGACAGATTGAACACTGAAGCTTTCTTT
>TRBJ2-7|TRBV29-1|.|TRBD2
CSVGTLAGAGEQYF
TGCAGCGTTGGAACCCTAGCGGGAGCGGGCGAGCAGTACTTC
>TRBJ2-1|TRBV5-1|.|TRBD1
CASSSDGSGGYNEQFF
TGCGCCAGCAGCTCGGACGGATCAGGGGGATACAATGAGCAGTTCTTC
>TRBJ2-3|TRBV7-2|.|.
CASSHGGSRRDTQYF
TGTGCCAGCAGCCACGGAGGCAGCCGAAGAGATACGCAGTATTTT